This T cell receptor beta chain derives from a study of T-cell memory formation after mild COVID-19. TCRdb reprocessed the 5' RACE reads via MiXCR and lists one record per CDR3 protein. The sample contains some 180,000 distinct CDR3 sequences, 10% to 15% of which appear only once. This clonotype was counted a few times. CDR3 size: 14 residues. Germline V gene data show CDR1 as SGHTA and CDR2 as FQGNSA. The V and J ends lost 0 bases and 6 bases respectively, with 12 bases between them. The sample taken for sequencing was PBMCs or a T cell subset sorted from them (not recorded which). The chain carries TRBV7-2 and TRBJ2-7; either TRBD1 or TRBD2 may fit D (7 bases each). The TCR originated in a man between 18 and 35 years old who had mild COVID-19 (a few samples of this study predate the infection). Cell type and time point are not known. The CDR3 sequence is CASSLAFRGGEQYF. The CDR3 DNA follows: TGTGCCAGCAGCTTAGCGTTCAGGGGGGGCGAGCAGTACTTC.